This T cell receptor (beta chain) was documented in a study of identical twins (dated by TCRdb to about 2016). With regard to the full study: To test whether fetal clonotypes persist, this study deep-sequenced TCR alpha and beta repertoires from monozygotic twins, from unrelated adults of various ages, and from cord blood. Replicate twin experiments were performed at different times using different library preparation protocols to rule out contamination.

V is clipped by 4 bases and J by 12 bases, and the sequence between their germline boundaries is 22 bases long. Based on the germline V gene (reference sequence), the CDR1 and CDR2 sequences are DFQATT and SNEGSKA. The CDR3 measures 14 amino acids from cysteine to phenylalanine. Kept here is only the CDR3 DNA, which spans 42 bases and is read in frame from base 1. Here is what the overall study found, with its caveats: Compared with coincidental sharing between unrelated individuals, out-of-frame TCR alpha sequences shared between twins had an excess of sequences with low generation probability. Fewer insertions were carried by abundant cord blood beta clonotypes, a similar but weaker trend appeared in young adult naive repertoires, and no such trend appeared in memory repertoires. Excess twin sharing in beta out-of-frame sequences was weaker because fewer shared sequences lowered the signal-to-noise ratio. Because the same donors could not be followed over many years, the conclusions depended on cross-sectional statistical analysis. Zero-insertion analyses could be partly confounded by invariant T cells such as MAIT and iNKT, although diverse VJ usage argued against such confounding for most clonotypes. In monozygotic twins, out-of-frame TCR alpha sharing was systematically underestimated by recombination models, although the models agreed with sharing between unrelated individuals.

As to this clonotype: No cognate antigen has been identified for it. No base quality values were provided; no much bigger clone lies one nucleotide off.

Every donor in the study was a healthy Caucasian. The twin cohort consisted of three pairs of female monozygotic twins, all aged roughly 18 to 30 years. Peripheral blood mononuclear cells were the source from which RNA for the TCR libraries was isolated. Receptor amplification or capture employed 5' RACE. The instrument given in TCRdb is Illumina HiSeq 2000. Template switching introduced a universal primer binding site; the final cDNA contained a unique molecular identifier, enabling accurate counting of TCR cDNA molecules. First-strand cDNA for TCR alpha and beta chains was synthesized from specific primers in the conserved constant-segment region. Each cDNA library was double barcoded, with a SMART-Mk sample barcode plus Illumina barcodes, to control for contamination. Two successive PCR steps introduced TruSeq adapter sequences along with Illumina sample barcodes. The Illumina HiSeq platform was used with custom primers to sequence TCR alpha and beta cDNA libraries. On the study's bioinformatics: MiGEC processed the raw reads to extract unique molecular identifiers, while MiXCR was used to determine the CDR3 positions. For each individual, recombination models were inferred using an EM algorithm with the repgenHMM and IGoR tools. The analysis of shared clonotypes was done with the tcR package in R, with sharing normalized by the product of cloneset sizes. To study raw recombination free of thymic and clonal selection effects, out-of-frame nonproductive sequences were analyzed. TCRdb reanalyzed the raw reads on its own, using fastp at Q25 for trimming and MiXCR for clone calling, and kept in-frame beta chains. Rows with one shared CDR3 protein collapse into an entry with the most common genes and DNA. These V and J calls rely on TCRdb rather than the paper's analysis. This sample lists roughly 630,000 distinct CDR3 sequences; roughly 6.6% were detected once. Over 1.5% of the sample comes from the top ten.

This sample was shared with a second study, whose subject was yellow fever vaccine responses in identical twins. The second paper further reports: The T cell response to vaccination in identical twins was reported by the authors to appear partly convergent and partly personalized. Focusing on identical twins, the study followed the T cell clones that responded to the vaccine, and did so with precision.

The chain links TRBV20-1 with TRBJ2-1; a weak D assignment points to TRBD2 (7 bases agree). The clonotype comes from a woman aged 18-29 years in good health. The sequenced sample was PBMCs. The CDR3 amino acid sequence is: CSATTGGTKGGQFF. In nucleotides, the sequence is TGCAGTGCTACCACCGGCGGGACTAAAGGGGGGCAGTTCTTC.